The 28 T cell receptor beta chains reported below all come from one sample, sequenced in a study of metastatic and nonmetastatic thyroid tumors. Using MiXCR, TCRdb reanalyzed the PCR reads. The table shows 60,000 to 75,000 clones, with approximately 4% occurring only once. The entire patient cohort was treatment-naive prior to thyroid surgery. The sequencing sample was made of blood. Receptors originate from a female donor with papillary thyroid cancer or a benign thyroid nodule (not recorded which). Some clones in this sample may be carry-over from other donors' samples.

This clone was seen only a few times. Germline is not matched at one junction end, which may reflect a read error. The chain is built from TRBV12-5 and TRBJ2-1, with D unclear. Germline values: CDR1 LGHNT, CDR2 FRNRAP. The CDR3 totals 16 residues. DNA for the CDR3: TGTGCTAGTGGTTTGTCCCCTGGGTGGTCCTCCAATGAGCAGTTCTTC. Its translation: CASGLSPGWSSNEQFF.

Ten or more counts support this clone. This rearrangement joins TRBV30 to TRBJ1-3; D gene unclear. Germline V CDR1 and CDR2: GTSNPN, SVGIG (reference sequence). Trimming removed 4 bases at V and 4 bases at J, with 11 bases between. The CDR3 consists of 13 residues. The CDR3 DNA is TGTGCCTGGACGAGGGTAGCAGGAAACACCATATATTTT. This gives the protein CAWTRVAGNTIYF.

This clone was seen a few times. This could be a read error, since a much larger clone is one nucleotide away. Other DNA sequences within the sample encode an identical CDR3. This chain connects TRBV11-2 to TRBJ2-3; D gene unclear. The CDR3 covers 15 residues. Looked up from germline, CDR1 is SGHAT and CDR2 is FQNNGV. CDR3 sequence: CASSLQLLSTDTQYF. The DNA of the CDR3 is TGTGCCAGTAGCTTACAGCTCCTTAGCACAGATACGCAGTATTTT. Full variable domain (remainder filled in from reference TRBV11-2 and TRBJ2-3): EAGVAQSPRYKIIEKRQSVAFWCNPISGHATLYWYQQILGQGPKLLIQFQNNGVVDDSQLPKDRFSAERLKGVDSTLKIQPAKLEDSAVYLCASSLQLLSTDTQYFGPGTRLTVL.

This clone was detected many times. The chain is built from TRBV18 and TRBJ2-7, with a weak D call TRBD1 (5 bases). V was clipped by 4 bases and J by 1 base, with 17 bases between them. The germline V gene has CDR1 KGHSH and CDR2 LQKENI. The CDR3 contains 16 residues. This CDR3 is CASSLESFPGSYEQYF. DNA for the CDR3: TGTGCCAGCTCACTTGAGTCGTTTCCAGGGTCCTACGAGCAGTACTTC.

This clone was detected many times. The CDR3 sequence: CASSRTSGSSTDTQYF. CDR3 coding DNA: TGCGCCAGCAGCCGGACTAGCGGATCTAGCACAGATACGCAGTATTTT. The chain combines TRBV5-1 with TRBJ2-3, with 10 bases identical to TRBD2. The CDR3 is made up of 16 amino acids. V trimming: 4 bases; J trimming: 0 bases; junction bases outside the gene matches: 5. CDR1 SGHRS and CDR2 YFSETQ come from the germline V gene. Drawing the rest from reference TRBV5-1 and TRBJ2-3, the complete variable domain is KAGVTQTPRYLIKTRGQQVTLSCSPISGHRSVSWYQQTPGQGLQFLFEYFSETQRNKGNFPGRFSGRQFSNSRSEMNVSTLELGDSALYLCASSRTSGSSTDTQYFGPGTRLTVL.

The chain combines TRBV28 with TRBJ2-3; D perhaps matches TRBD2 (6 bases). The CDR3 is 15 amino acids. Germline-derived CDR1 and CDR2 are MDHEN and SYDVKM. V lost 6 bases, J lost 7 bases, and 20 bases lay in between. The CDR3 loop is CASRLVAVGRHTQYF. In DNA, the CDR3 is TGTGCCAGCAGACTTGTAGCGGTAGGGCGACATACGCAGTATTTT.

This clone was detected ten times or more. The chain links TRBV7-9 to TRBJ1-4, with TRBD1 identical over 9 bases. There are 13 residues in the CDR3. The V gene end was trimmed by 4 bases and the J gene end by 7 bases; junction bases not matched to a gene: 1. Germline CDR1 SEHNR, CDR2 FQNEAQ (reference sequence). The CDR3 loop reads CASSWGQGEKLFF. For the CDR3, the DNA is TGTGCCAGCAGCTGGGGACAGGGTGAAAAACTGTTTTTT.

This clone has a count of ten or more. This chain joins TRBV11-1 and TRBJ2-7, with D possibly being TRBD2 (5 bases). The germline gives CDR1 SGHAT, CDR2 FQDESV (reference sequence). The CDR3 runs 13 residues. Trimming took off 5 bases at V and 1 base at J, with 9 bases between the two ends. The CDR3 is CASSLSGSYEQYF. In DNA, the CDR3 is TGTGCCAGCAGCCTGAGCGGTTCCTACGAGCAGTACTTC. The entire variable domain, with the rest obtained from reference TRBV11-1 and TRBJ2-7, is as follows: EAEVAQSPRYKITEKSQAVAFWCDPISGHATLYWYRQILGQGPELLVQFQDESVVDDSQLPKDRFSAERLKGVDSTLKIQPAELGDSAMYLCASSLSGSYEQYFGPGTRLTVT.

This clone was counted at least ten times. The rearrangement links TRBV20-1 to TRBJ2-1; no clear D gene. Germline CDR1 DFQATT, CDR2 SNEGSKA (reference sequence). The V and J ends lost 1 base and 9 bases respectively, with 13 bases between them. The CDR3 covers 13 residues. CDR3 sequence reads: CSARVHPAGEQFF. In nucleotides, the CDR3 is TGCAGTGCTAGAGTCCACCCGGCAGGTGAGCAGTTCTTC.

This clone was recorded at least ten times. The V and J genes are TRBV9 and TRBJ2-3; D might be TRBD1 or TRBD2, each matching 5 bases. The V and J ends lost 0 bases and 5 bases respectively, with 13 bases between them. CDR3 length: 15 amino acids. Germline assignment: CDR1 SGDLS and CDR2 YYNGEE. Written as DNA, the CDR3 is TGTGCCAGCAGCGTAGCTCGGCGAGGGGAAGATACGCAGTATTTT. It codes for CASSVARRGEDTQYF.

CDR3 sequence (DNA): TGTGCCAGCAGTGAGGATTTGGGAGGTGCAAACGAGCAGTACTTC. It translates to CASSEDLGGANEQYF. The V call is TRBV6-4, the J call TRBJ2-7; D possibly corresponds to TRBD2 (6 bases). V was trimmed by 3 bases and J by 5 bases, leaving 17 bases between them. The germline V gene has CDR1 MRHNA and CDR2 SNTAGT. This CDR3 is 15 amino acids long.

The sample holds many counts of this clone. The chain employs TRBV5-1 and TRBJ2-7; 8 bases agree with TRBD1. CDR3 length: 14 residues. The germline gives CDR1 SGHRS, CDR2 YFSETQ. J gave up 2 bases and V 4 bases, and 5 bases lay outside the gene matches. The DNA for the CDR3 is TGCGCCAGCAGCATCGAACAGGGGGCCTACGAGCAGTACTTC. Protein: CASSIEQGAYEQYF.

Concerning this clone itself: A read error is possible here, since a much larger clone lies one base away. The V call is TRBV7-2, the J call TRBJ2-5, with a tentative D call TRBD2 (5 bases). Germline V gene data show CDR1 as SGHTA and CDR2 as FQGNSA. V lost 7 bases and J 5 bases, leaving 11 bases between the germline ends. The CDR3 totals 12 residues. The CDR3: CASIFRGETQYF. The CDR3 DNA is TGTGCCAGCATCTTCCGAGGGGAGACCCAGTACTTC.

This clone was detected ten times or more. The J gene is TRBJ1-1, the V gene TRBV7-9; TRBD1 might be the D (5 bases). V was shortened by 5 bases and J by 5 bases, with 18 bases between the two germline ends. From germline, CDR1 is SEHNR and CDR2 FQNEAQ (reference sequence). CDR3 size: 15 residues. The CDR3 nucleotides are TGTGCCAGCAGCCTACCCATGGGACCCGGTACTGAAGCTTTCTTT. This encodes CASSLPMGPGTEAFF.

To note about this clone: The junction and the germline gene differ at one end; a read error may be behind it. The chain carries TRBV27 and TRBJ2-7, with D tentatively TRBD1 (7 bases). The CDR3 has 15 residues. The germline V gene encodes CDR1 MNHEY and CDR2 SMNVEV (reference sequence). The CDR3 is CASSSRGAPSYEQYF. As DNA, the CDR3 is TGTGCCAGCAGTTCCAGGGGGGCCCCATCCTACGAGCAGTATTTC.

The sample holds many counts of this clone. A read error may explain this, as a much larger clone is one base away. The chain couples TRBV7-9 to TRBJ2-2; TRBD2 matches 8 bases. CDR1 and CDR2 from the germline V gene are SEHNR and FQNEAQ (reference sequence). The V segment lost 10 bases and the J segment 7 bases; nucleotides outside the gene matches: 8. The CDR3 consists of 13 residues. CDR3 nucleotide sequence: TGTGCCAATAGGAGCGGGGGAAGCGGGGAGCTGTTTTTT. Protein product: CANRSGGSGELFF.

The chain employs TRBV20-1 and TRBJ2-7, with 7 bases identical to TRBD2. Germline CDR1 reads DFQATT; CDR2 reads SNEGSKA (reference sequence). CDR3 length: 16 amino acids. J was trimmed by 0 bases and V by 6 bases; bases with no gene match: 14. CDR3 residues: CSATPSGGRYSYEQYF. CDR3 coding DNA: TGCAGTGCAACCCCTAGCGGCGGGAGATACTCCTACGAGCAGTACTTC.

This clone was recorded a few times. An end of the junction does not agree with germline; a read error may underlie this. This rearrangement joins TRBV6-1 to TRBJ1-5; 8 bases match TRBD1. Germline V gene lookup returns CDR1 MNHNS and CDR2 SASEGT. CDR3 length: 15 residues. The CDR3 DNA is TGTGCCAGCAGGCGGACAGGGCGACTCGATCAGCCTCAGCATTTT. It translates to CASRRTGRLDQPQHF.

The chain has TRBV2 and TRBJ2-7; possibly TRBD1 for D (5 bases). CDR1 and CDR2 (germline): SNHLY, FYNNEI. V shed 6 bases and J shed 0 bases, with 9 bases lying between them. This CDR3 has 13 residues. CDR3 loop: CASSRTFSYEQYF. CDR3 sequence (DNA): TGTGCCAGCAGCCGGACATTCTCCTACGAGCAGTACTTC.

V is TRBV20-1 and J is TRBJ2-3; the match to TRBD1 covers 7 bases. CDR3 size: 14 residues. Per the germline V gene, CDR1 is DFQATT and CDR2 is SNEGSKA (reference sequence). The CDR3 DNA follows: TGCAGCCCAAAAGAGGGGGCCGGCACAGATACGCAGTATTTT. It yields the protein CSPKEGAGTDTQYF.

This clone was seen repeatedly, ten times or more. The CDR3 DNA sequence: TGTGCCAGCAGCCACCAGGGAGCCCAGTACTTC. Protein sequence: CASSHQGAQYF. The chain is built from TRBV28 and TRBJ2-5; D possibly uses TRBD1 or TRBD2 (5 bases each). V lost 6 bases to trimming and J lost 9 bases, with 11 bases between them. Per the germline V gene, CDR1 is MDHEN and CDR2 is SYDVKM. This CDR3 region has 11 residues.

There are many counts of this clone. The V call is TRBV18, the J call TRBJ1-2; TRBD1 aligns across 8 bases. The CDR3 extends over 15 amino acids. Germline trimming cut 3 bases from V and 5 bases from J; bases unmatched to any gene: 8. CDR1 and CDR2 (germline): KGHSH, LQKENI. The CDR3 DNA sequence: TGTGCCAGCTCACCTTCCCAGGGGGCCAGGTATGGCTACACCTTC. This translates into CASSPSQGARYGYTF.

This clone was seen ten or more times. The rearrangement links TRBV20-1 to TRBJ2-7; TRBD2 matches 10 bases. CDR3 length: 15 residues. The ends lost 6 bases at V and 7 bases at J; junction bases unmatched: 15. Germline CDR1 DFQATT, CDR2 SNEGSKA (reference sequence). DNA of the CDR3: TGCAGTGCCCCGCTAGCGGGAGATGTCTTAGAAGAGCAGTACTTC. Translation: CSAPLAGDVLEEQYF.

This chain uses TRBV11-2 with TRBJ2-7, with a weak D call TRBD2 (6 bases). Deletions cut 5 bases from V and 5 bases from J, with 22 bases between. The CDR3 has 16 amino acids. CDR1 is SGHAT and CDR2 is FQNNGV in the germline V gene. The CDR3 sequence is CASSHPPGSASHEQYF. CDR3 nucleotide sequence: TGTGCCAGCAGCCACCCCCCCGGGAGTGCGAGTCACGAGCAGTACTTC.

This clone was counted at least ten times. The chain has TRBV7-9 and TRBJ1-2; D gene unclear. The CDR3 contains 14 residues. Germline V lookup: CDR1 SEHNR, CDR2 FQNEAQ (reference sequence). The germline V and J ends were trimmed by 3 bases and 4 bases, with 12 bases remaining between them. The CDR3 region is CASSFPGRGYGYTF. CDR3 sequence (DNA): TGTGCCAGCAGCTTCCCGGGTCGTGGCTATGGCTACACCTTC.

This clone came up many times. This rearrangement joins TRBV18 to TRBJ2-7; D remains unclear. V lost 0 bases and J lost 2, with 14 bases in between. This CDR3 is built from 16 residues. CDR1 KGHSH and CDR2 LQKENI come from the germline V gene. The DNA for the CDR3 is TGTGCCAGCTCACCACCGACGTATGAGGCAACCTACGAGCAGTACTTC. It codes for CASSPPTYEATYEQYF.

This clone was found many times. The rearrangement joins TRBV5-1 to TRBJ2-5, with D perhaps TRBD1 or TRBD2 (6 bases each). This CDR3 region has 17 residues. Germline V lookup: CDR1 SGHRS, CDR2 YFSETQ. V dropped 7 bases and J dropped 5 bases, with 27 bases sitting between them. This chain's CDR3 is CASEAYGSGARGETQYF. The CDR3 coding sequence is TGCGCCAGCGAGGCGTATGGGTCGGGGGCTAGAGGGGAGACCCAGTACTTC. Together with reference TRBV5-1 and TRBJ2-5, the CDR3 gives the full variable domain: KAGVTQTPRYLIKTRGQQVTLSCSPISGHRSVSWYQQTPGQGLQFLFEYFSETQRNKGNFPGRFSGRQFSNSRSEMNVSTLELGDSALYLCASEAYGSGARGETQYFGPGTRLLVL.

This clone was counted ten times or more. For the CDR3, the DNA is TGTGCCAGCAGTCAATCTGGAAACACCATATATTTT. Encoded protein: CASSQSGNTIYF. The chain combines TRBV28 with TRBJ1-3; D ambiguous. Looked up from germline, CDR1 is MDHEN and CDR2 is SYDVKM. V was cut by 5 bases and J by 1 base, with 3 bases left in between. The CDR3 spans 12 residues.